This TCR beta chain is from a study of identical twins. Study-wide results and limits: The models gave estimates that fell short of the out-of-frame TCR alpha sharing seen in monozygotic twins.

The CDR3 has 17 amino acids. TCRdb used MiXCR to reprocess the 5' RACE reads, holding one entry per CDR3 protein. The sample holds about 700,000 distinct CDR3 sequences; roughly 8% are singletons and the top ten take 0.98%. This clonotype was detected only a few times. The antigen is not known. These data were likewise used in another study, on yellow fever vaccine responses in identical twins. As reported in that work: Twins' vaccine T cell response reportedly gave the appearance of partial convergence and partial personalization.

The chain couples TRBV21-1 to TRBJ2-6; TRBD1 is the table's D call, not checked against the DNA. TRBV21-1 is noted as a pseudogene. Sequencing was done on a sample of PBMCs. The origin of this receptor is a woman between 18 and 29 years old in good health. This chain's CDR3 is CASSGRDTSSGANVLTF. CDR3 bases: TGTGCCAGCAGCGGCCGGGACACCAGCTCTGGGGCCAACGTCCTGACTTTC.